This T cell receptor beta chain was obtained from a study of spatial heterogeneity in lung cancer (dated by TCRdb to between 2019 and 2020). Notes on the research overall: Beta-chain transcripts were consistently detected in greater numbers than alpha-chain transcripts, which likely reflects a higher abundance of beta-chain transcripts. In the raw uncorrected reads, each unique combination of TCR and UMI appeared more than ten times on average. Both alpha and beta chains were TCR-sequenced in around 220 tumor regions, 64 matched nontumor lung samples and 55 to 60 PBMC samples obtained at surgery. The study linked features of the TCR repertoire to counts of nonsynonymous mutations, which were determined by whole-exome sequencing of tumor tissue. In non-small cell lung cancer, the study made a quantitative comparison of TCR alpha and beta repertoires among multiple tumor regions, matched nontumor lung and blood. In tumor regions, TCR transcript counts showed a strong correlation with a T cell transcriptional module score from matched bulk RNA-seq. Broad study findings and their caveats: Counts of ubiquitous and regional expanded TCRs correlated with counts of ubiquitous and regional nonsynonymous mutations, respectively. Additional single-cell paired TCR alpha and beta sequencing was considered necessary to confirm, at a functional level, the hypothesis that regional TCRs recognize regional mutations. Estimated TCR-seq coverage of tumor T cells was only approximately 7.4% for alpha chains and around 14% for beta chains. The tumor nonsynonymous mutation count correlated with the number of expanded intratumoral alpha and beta TCRs.

The sample's time point, from its label and the paper: sample taken at primary tumor resection. Samples were obtained from 72 patients with early-stage, untreated non-small cell lung cancer from the lung TRACERx cohort. TCR sequencing used whole RNA extracted from tumor and nontumor lung tissue, or from cryopreserved PBMC samples, without cell sorting. A patient was chosen for TCR sequencing only when enough RNA was available from at least two tumor regions. Before being selected, tumor and adjacent nontumor lung specimens were reviewed by a lung pathologist. The germline V gene gives CDR1 as MNHEY and CDR2 as SVGAGI. V lost 5 bases and J lost 7 bases, and the count of bases not matched to a germline gene is 4. From the cysteine up to the phenylalanine, the CDR3 has a length of 14 residues. CDR3 DNA is the only sequence kept; it has 42 bases, read in frame from the first base. In its sample, this clonotype was seen a few times. This clone's antigen is unknown. No base quality values were provided; no much bigger clone lies one nucleotide off.

The protocol used for the library was 5' RACE. Sequencing was carried out with a NextSeq 500. In the TCR library protocol, a unique molecular identifier was attached to each TCR cDNA molecule so that PCR and sequencing errors could be corrected. The study's own analysis went as follows. TCR identification, UMI-based error correction and CDR3 extraction were all carried out with Decombinator tools. Expanded TCRs were defined as those above a frequency of 2 per 1,000, corresponding to the top 1% of the tumor frequency distribution. Expanded tumor TCRs statistically deemed absent (corrected P<0.05) from at least one tumor region were classed as regional, and all other expanded tumor TCRs were classed as ubiquitous. Renyi diversity was calculated using the R vegan package after each repertoire was subsampled 100 times to 5,000 TCRs. CDR3 similarity networks were built from amino acid triplet string-kernel similarity, connecting CDR3s with pairwise similarity above 0.82. Starting from the raw public reads, TCRdb applied fastp trimming at Q25, assembled clones with MiXCR and retained in-frame beta chains. Each CDR3 protein appears once, grouped with its most common genes and DNA. The V and J calls, along with clone size, are taken from TCRdb and not from the paper's own processing. Counted in this sample were 7,500 to 10,000 distinct CDR3 sequences; around half of them appeared once. About 28% of the sample lies in the top ten.

Rearrangement joined TRBV6-5 to TRBJ2-3; 12 central bases correspond to TRBD2. The sample in question was lung tumor tissue, obtained at surgery. The receptor was isolated from a female donor with early-stage non-small cell lung cancer. The sequenced DNA is TGTGCCAGCAGTGGACTAGCGGGGCTGAATACGCAGTATTTT. This gives the protein CASSGLAGLNTQYF.